This TCR beta chain emerged from a study of early T cells in non-severe SARS-CoV-2 infection. Study as a whole: Chains stayed unpaired after sequencing of bulk RNA from unsorted whole blood. General observations from the study: Sequences matched to VDJdb favored anti-spike CD8 responses, while private and CD4 specificities were missed.

A few counts support this clonotype. What it binds is not known. Trimming pared 4 bases from V and 0 bases from J, leaving 7 bases between. CDR1 and CDR2 from the germline V gene are SGHTA and FQGNSA. The CDR3 runs 14 residues. The TCR library protocol was used to attach unique molecular identifiers. These identifiers were attached to individual cDNA molecules. TCRdb re-called the 5' RACE reads through MiXCR, storing one row per CDR3 protein. The sample holds 98,000 or so distinct CDR3 sequences; 8% to 13% are singletons and the top ten take approximately 5%. The chain links TRBV7-2 to TRBJ1-3, with D possibly TRBD1 on 5 matching bases. The TCR sequence derives from an adult who was a healthcare worker with PCR-confirmed SARS-CoV-2 infection or an uninfected control (not recorded which). The specimen was whole blood. CDR3 sequence reads: CASSWGASGNTIYF. The CDR3, as DNA: TGTGCCAGCAGCTGGGGCGCCTCTGGAAACACCATATATTTT.